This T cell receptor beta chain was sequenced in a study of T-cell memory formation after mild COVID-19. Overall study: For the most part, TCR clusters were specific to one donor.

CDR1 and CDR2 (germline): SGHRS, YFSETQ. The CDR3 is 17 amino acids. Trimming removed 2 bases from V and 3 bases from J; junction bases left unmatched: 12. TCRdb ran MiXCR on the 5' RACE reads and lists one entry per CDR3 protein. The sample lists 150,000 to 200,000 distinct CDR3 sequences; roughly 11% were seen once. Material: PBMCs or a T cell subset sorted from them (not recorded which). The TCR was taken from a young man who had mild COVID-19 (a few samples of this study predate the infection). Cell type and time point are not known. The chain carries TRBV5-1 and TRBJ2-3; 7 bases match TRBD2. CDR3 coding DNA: TGCGCCAGCAGCTTACGGTTCGGGGGGAGAAGAACAGATACGCAGTATTTT. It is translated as CASSLRFGGRRTDTQYF.